This note documents a single T cell receptor (beta chain) sequence. Its antigen is not known. V lost 4 bases and J lost 2, with 17 bases in between. Per the germline V gene, CDR1 is SGHDT and CDR2 is YYEEEE. The CDR3 has 16 amino acids. Two oligonucleotides, mixed equimolar, formed the beta constant-region primer covering TRBC1 and TRBC2. One entry per CDR3 protein, called by TCRdb with MiXCR from the UMI-ligation and nested PCR reads. This sample yields approximately 140,000 distinct CDR3 sequences, of which approximately 15% are seen a single time; around 0.14% belongs to the top ten. The data were obtained in a study of naive and memory T cell subsets. Study-wide points: Naive and memory repertoire findings lacked a ground truth for validation. The power law exponent of TCR abundance differed between naive and memory cells. RNA-based TCR counts may shift with T cell activation and differentiation. A few larger clonotypes appeared in naive repertoires, especially CD8, possibly memory cells re-expressing CD45RA.

The chain links TRBV5-6 to TRBJ2-3, with D perhaps given as TRBD1 or TRBD2 (5 bases each). The sequence derives from a human donor in good health. Material for sequencing was naive CD4+ T cells from blood. The CDR3 DNA reads TGTGCCAGCAGCGACGACCGGGACGCAGACACAGATACGCAGTATTTT. This sequence encodes CASSDDRDADTDTQYF.